One sample yielded the 24 T cell receptor beta chains listed below, sequenced in a study of T-cell memory formation after mild COVID-19. TCRdb itself ran the 5' RACE reads through MiXCR, one entry per CDR3 protein. This table has some 450,000 distinct CDR3 sequences, 15% to 25% appearing once. The sample comprised PBMCs or a T cell subset sorted from them (not recorded which). The receptor set was obtained from an adult woman who had mild COVID-19 (a few samples of this study predate the infection). Cell type and time point are not known.

This clonotype occurred many times. This chain links TRBV9 with TRBJ1-3; unclear D gene. Trimming took off 0 bases at V and 0 bases at J, with 7 bases between the two ends. The CDR3 runs to 15 residues. CDR1 is SGDLS, CDR2 YYNGEE, per germline. In DNA form, the CDR3 reads TGTGCCAGCAGCGTAGCTTTAGGCTCTGGAAACACCATATATTTT. Its translation is CASSVALGSGNTIYF.

The chain carries TRBV2 and TRBJ2-6, with unresolved D. The length of the CDR3 is 13 residues. With 4 bases removed from V and 5 bases from J, the gap between germline ends came to 6 bases. The germline V gene has CDR1 SNHLY and CDR2 FYNNEI. This chain's CDR3 is CASSAGWANVLTF. CDR3 nucleotides: TGTGCCAGCAGTGCGGGTTGGGCCAACGTCCTGACTTTC.

In DNA form, the CDR3 reads TGTGCCAGCAGCTTAGTGCTCGGGACGGGCGGGGAGCTGTTTTTT. As protein: CASSLVLGTGGELFF. V usage is TRBV11-2 and J usage is TRBJ2-2; D may be TRBD1 or TRBD2 (5 bases each). The CDR3 covers 15 residues. CDR1 is SGHAT and CDR2 is FQNNGV in the germline V gene. Deletions cut 1 base from V and 7 bases from J, with 13 bases between.

This clonotype was detected only a few times. This chain joins TRBV27 and TRBJ2-2, with 7 bases identical to TRBD2. This CDR3 spans 15 amino acids. From germline, CDR1 is MNHEY and CDR2 SMNVEV (reference sequence). V dropped 0 bases and J dropped 4; count of bases not matched to a gene: 2. Written as DNA, the CDR3 is TGTGCCAGCAGTTTATCGGGCGGGGGCACCGGGGAGCTGTTTTTT. Residues: CASSLSGGGTGELFF.

This clonotype turned up a few times. The V gene is TRBV7-9, the J gene TRBJ1-1, with a possible D match to TRBD1 (5 bases). The CDR3 spans 17 residues. The germline V and J ends were trimmed by 5 bases and 1 base, with 20 bases remaining between them. Per the germline V gene, CDR1 is SEHNR and CDR2 is FQNEAQ (reference sequence). The CDR3 region has the DNA TGTGCCAGCAGCGTTGGGAACGGGAGGGGCCAGAACACTGAAGCTTTCTTT. It translates to CASSVGNGRGQNTEAFF.

There are a few counts of this clonotype. This chain joins TRBV6-2 or TRBV6-3 and TRBJ2-7; 7 bases are a match to TRBD1. Germline trimming cut 2 bases from V and 4 bases from J; bases unmatched to any gene: 2. Per the germline V gene, CDR1 is MNHEY and CDR2 is SVGEGT. The CDR3 covers 13 residues. This CDR3 reads CASSYGQVYEQYF. The CDR3 nucleotides are TGTGCCAGCAGTTACGGACAGGTTTACGAGCAGTACTTC.

J is TRBJ2-2 and V is TRBV4-3; D is perhaps TRBD2 (6 bases). The V gene's germline CDR1 is LGHNA and CDR2 YSLEER. The CDR3 sequence is 16 residues long. V lost 1 base and J lost 5, with 14 bases in between. The CDR3 DNA sequence: TGCGCCAGCAGCCAAGGGAGGGTAGATGGAACCGGGGAGCTGTTTTTT. Its protein product is CASSQGRVDGTGELFF.

This clonotype was detected only a few times. This chain links TRBV3-1 with TRBJ2-7; D is ambiguous. V gave up 3 bases and J gave up 5 bases, with 11 bases separating them. Germline CDR1 LGHDT, CDR2 YNNKEL (reference sequence). This CDR3 has 13 residues. The CDR3 here is CASSQYFPHEQYF. The CDR3 bases are TGTGCCAGCAGCCAGTATTTCCCCCACGAGCAGTACTTC.

This clonotype was picked up a small number of times. The CDR3 DNA reads as TGTGCCAGCAGCCCCGACGGGCCGCCGACTGAAGCTTTCTTT. It encodes CASSPDGPPTEAFF. The chain links TRBV7-3 to TRBJ1-1; no definite D call. V was trimmed by 5 bases and J by 5 bases, leaving 15 bases between them. Germline CDR1 SGHTA, CDR2 FQGTGA. This CDR3 comprises 14 residues.

This clonotype was counted at least ten times. The gene calls are TRBV3-1 and TRBJ2-1; 15 bases line up with TRBD2. CDR3 length: 16 amino acids. V lost 1 base, J lost 8 bases, and 3 bases stayed unmatched. Per the germline V gene, CDR1 is LGHDT and CDR2 is YNNKEL (reference sequence). The CDR3 sequence is CASSQAGTSGRYEQFF. The CDR3 nucleotides read TGTGCCAGCAGCCAAGCCGGGACTAGCGGGAGGTATGAGCAGTTCTTC.

Only a few counts were recorded for this clonotype. The V and J genes are TRBV18 and TRBJ1-1; perhaps TRBD1 as D (5 bases). Trimming took 6 bases from V and 13 from J, leaving 21 bases between them. Germline values: CDR1 KGHSH, CDR2 LQKENI. CDR3 size: 13 residues. The CDR3 nucleotides read TGTGCCAGCTCCGCCCCGGGGCGGGGAAGAAGTTTCTTT. This sequence encodes CASSAPGRGRSFF.

Only a few counts were recorded for this clonotype. The J gene is TRBJ1-2, the V gene TRBV7-3; TRBD1 aligns across 7 bases. Germline lookup yields CDR1 SGHTA and CDR2 FQGTGA. The CDR3 consists of 15 residues. V lost 5 bases, J lost 5 bases, and 11 bases stayed unmatched. CDR3 nucleotides: TGTGCCAGCAGCCTATCCGGGACAGATCTTTATGGCTACACCTTC. It codes for CASSLSGTDLYGYTF.

This clonotype was picked up a small number of times. V usage is TRBV9 and J usage is TRBJ2-1; 13 bases align to TRBD2. Germline lookup yields CDR1 SGDLS and CDR2 YYNGEE. J gave up 1 base and V 1 base, and 5 bases lay outside the gene matches. The CDR3 is 18 residues long. CDR3 bases: TGTGCCAGCAGCGTATCACTAGCGGGAGGGCTTTCCTACAATGAGCAGTTCTTC. It translates to CASSVSLAGGLSYNEQFF.

At least ten counts were recorded for this clonotype. The rearrangement joins TRBV20-1 to TRBJ2-7, with 11 bases fitting TRBD2. Germline loops: CDR1 DFQATT, CDR2 SNEGSKA (reference sequence). The CDR3 runs 17 residues. Germline trimming cut 5 bases from V and 1 base from J; bases unmatched to any gene: 13. The CDR3 protein is CSASLLAGVKKSYEQYF. Written as DNA, the CDR3 is TGCAGTGCTTCTCTACTAGCGGGAGTGAAAAAATCCTACGAGCAGTACTTC.

This clonotype occurred a few times. This rearrangement joins TRBV5-6 to TRBJ2-5; D is tentatively TRBD1 or TRBD2 (5 bases each). Trimming took 0 bases from V and 6 from J, leaving 6 bases between them. The CDR3 runs 12 residues. Germline V gene sequence: CDR1 SGHDT, CDR2 YYEEEE. CDR3 loop: CASSLGGQTQYF. For the CDR3, the DNA is TGTGCCAGCAGCTTGGGGGGACAGACCCAGTACTTC.

This clonotype occurred many times. This sequence joins TRBV25-1 and TRBJ1-1, with D unclear. CDR1 is MGHDK and CDR2 is SYGVNS in the germline V gene. The CDR3 spans 11 residues. V lost 8 bases, J lost 0 bases, and 4 bases lay in between. The CDR3 protein is CASFMNTEAFF. The CDR3 DNA is TGTGCCAGCTTCATGAACACTGAAGCTTTCTTT. Based on the CDR3 plus reference TRBV25-1 and TRBJ1-1, the full variable domain is EADIYQTPRYLVIGTGKKITLECSQTMGHDKMYWYQQDPGMELHLIHYSYGVNSTEKGDLSSESTVSRIRTEHFPLTLESARPSHTSQYLCASFMNTEAFFGQGTRLTVV.

In its sample, this clonotype was seen a few times. The chain recombines TRBV20-1 with TRBJ1-2; possibly TRBD1 for D (5 bases). The ends were cut back, 0 bases at V and 7 bases at J, with 15 bases in the middle. The CDR3 has 14 residues. The V gene's germline CDR1 is DFQATT and CDR2 SNEGSKA (reference sequence). The CDR3 protein is CSARDPQGGGGYTF. As DNA, the CDR3 is TGCAGTGCTAGAGATCCGCAGGGAGGTGGTGGCTACACCTTC.

This sequence joins TRBV7-9 and TRBJ1-5, with 10 nucleotides matching TRBD1. Germline V gene data show CDR1 as SEHNR and CDR2 as FQNEAQ (reference sequence). The CDR3 contains 16 residues. The ends lost 6 bases at V and 7 bases at J; junction bases unmatched: 12. CDR3 residues: CASRRGTGVRRQPQHF. CDR3 DNA: TGTGCCAGCAGACGAGGGACAGGGGTAAGAAGGCAGCCCCAGCATTTT.

The chain has TRBV9 and TRBJ2-3, with D perhaps TRBD2 (5 bases). Trimming took off 0 bases at V and 2 bases at J, with 10 bases between the two ends. CDR1 and CDR2 from the germline V gene are SGDLS and YYNGEE. The CDR3 sequence is 15 residues long. CDR3 nucleotide sequence: TGTGCCAGCAGCGTAGCAGGAGGAATCACAGATACGCAGTATTTT. Its translation: CASSVAGGITDTQYF.

In this sample, this clonotype turned up many times. The rearrangement links TRBV6-5 to TRBJ2-3, with D hard to call. The V gene lost 2 bases and the J gene lost 1 base, with 13 bases spanning the gap. Germline V gene sequence: CDR1 MNHEY, CDR2 SVGAGI. The CDR3 is made up of 16 amino acids. The CDR3 reads CASSYTPGVGTDTQYF. The CDR3 region has the DNA TGTGCCAGCAGTTACACTCCAGGTGTGGGCACAGATACGCAGTATTTT.

This clonotype was seen many times. CDR3 DNA sequence: TGTGCCAGCAGCTTAGGGGGCTGGGACCAGGGGGGTATATCCTACAATGAGCAGTTCTTC. Its translation is CASSLGGWDQGGISYNEQFF. The chain recombines TRBV7-2 with TRBJ2-1; D may be TRBD1 (7 bases). Trimming stripped 1 base from V and 1 base from J, with 23 bases between. The germline gives CDR1 SGHTA, CDR2 FQGNSA. The CDR3 has 20 residues.

This rearrangement joins TRBV3-1 to TRBJ2-7; no reliable D call. Germline V gene sequence: CDR1 LGHDT, CDR2 YNNKEL (reference sequence). Trimming shortened V by 0 bases and J by 5 bases, and 5 bases separated the two germline ends. The CDR3 is 12 residues long. The CDR3 bases are TGTGCCAGCAGCCAAGACAGGCACGAGCAGTACTTC. It encodes CASSQDRHEQYF.

This chain uses TRBV7-9 with TRBJ2-7; D possibly corresponds to TRBD2 (5 bases). There are 14 residues in the CDR3. V dropped 5 bases and J dropped 12 bases, with 23 bases sitting between them. Germline CDR1 and CDR2: SEHNR and FQNEAQ (reference sequence). The CDR3 DNA reads TGTGCCAGCAGCCCGACCCTCCGACCGGACTTGCGGTACTTC. Translating gives CASSPTLRPDLRYF. Based on the CDR3 plus reference TRBV7-9 and TRBJ2-7, the full variable domain is DTGVSQNPRHKITKRGQNVTFRCDPISEHNRLYWYRQTLGQGPEFLTYFQNEAQLEKSRLLSDRFSAERPKGSFSTLEIQRTEQGDSAMYLCASSPTLRPDLRYFGPGTRLTVT.

This clonotype was observed a few times. This chain links TRBV24-1 with TRBJ2-3, with TRBD2 identical over 15 bases. The V gene end was trimmed by 4 bases and the J gene end by 7 bases; junction bases not matched to a gene: 11. Germline V gene data show CDR1 as KGHDR and CDR2 as SFDVKD. This CDR3 is 18 amino acids long. CDR3 nucleotide sequence: TGTGCCACCAGTGACCGCGGACTAGCGGGAGGGCCCTCGAATACGCAGTATTTT. This sequence encodes CATSDRGLAGGPSNTQYF.